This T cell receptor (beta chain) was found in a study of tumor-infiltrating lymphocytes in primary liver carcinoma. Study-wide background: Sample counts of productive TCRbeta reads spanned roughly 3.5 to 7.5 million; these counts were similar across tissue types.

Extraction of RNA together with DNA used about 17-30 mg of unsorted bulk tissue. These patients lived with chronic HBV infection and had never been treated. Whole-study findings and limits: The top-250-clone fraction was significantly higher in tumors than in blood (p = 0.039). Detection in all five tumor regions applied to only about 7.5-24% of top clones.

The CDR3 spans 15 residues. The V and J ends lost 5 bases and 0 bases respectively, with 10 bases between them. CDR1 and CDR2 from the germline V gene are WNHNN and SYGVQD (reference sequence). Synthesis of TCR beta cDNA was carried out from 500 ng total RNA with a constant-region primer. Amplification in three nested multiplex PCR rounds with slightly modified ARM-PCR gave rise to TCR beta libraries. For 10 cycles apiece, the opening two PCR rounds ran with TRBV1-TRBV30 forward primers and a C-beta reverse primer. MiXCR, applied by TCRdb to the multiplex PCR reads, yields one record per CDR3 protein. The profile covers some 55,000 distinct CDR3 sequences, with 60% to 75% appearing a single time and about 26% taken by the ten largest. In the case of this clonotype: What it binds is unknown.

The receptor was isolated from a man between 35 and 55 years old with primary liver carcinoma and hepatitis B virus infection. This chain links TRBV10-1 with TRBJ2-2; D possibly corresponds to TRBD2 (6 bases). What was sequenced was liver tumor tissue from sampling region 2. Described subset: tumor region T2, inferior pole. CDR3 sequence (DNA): TGCGCCAGCAGTAATGGCGGGACGAACACCGGGGAGCTGTTTTTT. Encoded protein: CASSNGGTNTGELFF.